The rows below give T cell receptor beta chains drawn from one sample of a study of technical replicates of blood from a handful of donors. Produced via immunoSEQ multiplex PCR; TCRdb's table is partial and in-frame only. The table records tens of thousands of clones, 93% of them present only once. The specimen sequenced was PBMCs. The receptors were sampled from a human donor in good health. Some clones in this sample may be carry-over from other donors' samples. Both conserved end residues are part of each CDR3. A D gene is named only where the DNA matches it firmly. Where a row states a size, it is once, few, many or the class of an expanded clone; other rows omit it.

cdr3_nt	cdr3_aa	clone_size	v_call	d_call	j_call
TGTGCCAGCAGCCAAGGACAGGGGGCTGCCTACGAGCAGTACTTC	CASSQGQGAAYEQYF	.	TRBV6-5	TRBD1	TRBJ2-7
TGTGCCAGCATGTCATCCCTAGCGGGGAGGGAGGGTGAGCAGTTCTTC	CASMSSLAGREGEQFF	.	TRBV4-2	TRBD2	TRBJ2-1
TGTGCCAGCAGCCCCCGTGGGTCTAGCGGGGGAAGCGAGCAGTACTTC	CASSPRGSSGGSEQYF	.	TRBV7-2	TRBD2	TRBJ2-7
TGTGCCAGCACAATGGGGCCCAAGGGTGGCTACACCTTC	CASTMGPKGGYTF	.	TRBV7-8	.	TRBJ1-2
TGTGCCAGCAGTTTTTTACAGGGGGGACGGACTGAAGCTTTCTTT	CASSFLQGGRTEAFF	once	TRBV6-6	TRBD1	TRBJ1-1
TGTGCCAGCAGCTTCGGTTCTACCGACTATGGCTACACCTTC	CASSFGSTDYGYTF	.	TRBV7-2	.	TRBJ1-2
TGCGCCAGCAGCTGGACAGGGGGCTACGAGCAGTACTTC	CASSWTGGYEQYF	few	TRBV5-1	TRBD1	TRBJ2-7
TGTGCCAGCAGATGGGGGGGCCCGAACACTGAAGCTTTCTTT	CASRWGGPNTEAFF	.	TRBV9	.	TRBJ1-1
TGTGCCAGCAGCCATCGAAAAGGAGCTAATACGCAGTATTTT	CASSHRKGANTQYF	.	TRBV7-2	.	TRBJ2-3
TGTGCCAGCACTCCTCCGGGGGGGTCCCAGTACTTC	CASTPPGGSQYF	.	TRBV5-4	TRBD2	TRBJ2-5
TGTGCCAGCAGCTTGGATCCTGGGACAGCAAACATTCAGTACTTC	CASSLDPGTANIQYF	.	TRBV5-4	TRBD1	TRBJ2-4
TGTGCCAGCAGCCACGGGACTTCTTCTAGCAATCAGCCCCAGCATTTT	CASSHGTSSSNQPQHF	once	TRBV7-6	.	TRBJ1-5
TGTGCCAGCAGCTTCGGAGAGGGTGGGGTCACAGATACGCAGTATTTT	CASSFGEGGVTDTQYF	.	TRBV5-6	.	TRBJ2-3
TGCAGCGTTATCAGGGACAGGGCGCGTAAAGAGACCCAGTACTTC	CSVIRDRARKETQYF	.	TRBV29-1	TRBD1	TRBJ2-5
TGTGCCATCAGTGGCAGTGGAGGGACCGGGGAGCTGTTTTTT	CAISGSGGTGELFF	.	TRBV10-3	.	TRBJ2-2
TGTGCCAGCAGCTCTCCACGGCGGGGGGGGAAGCAGTACTTC	CASSSPRRGGKQYF	once	TRBV7-2	TRBD2	TRBJ2-7
TGCGCCAGCAGCTTGGACAGGGGCCCCAATTACGAGCAGTACTTC	CASSLDRGPNYEQYF	.	TRBV5-1	TRBD1	TRBJ2-7
TGCAGCGTTGAAGGGGACAGATCCTACGAGCAGTACTTC	CSVEGDRSYEQYF	.	TRBV29-1	TRBD1	TRBJ2-7
TGCAGCGTGTTTCCGGGACAGGGGGCAGGGTTTGGCTACACCTTC	CSVFPGQGAGFGYTF	.	TRBV29-1	TRBD1	TRBJ1-2
TGTGCCAGCAGCCGCTATATCGGGGGGGGTCAGCCCCAGCATTTT	CASSRYIGGGQPQHF	.	TRBV7-6	.	TRBJ1-5
TGTGCCAGCCTGGGACACCTATCCTACAATGAGCAGTTCTTC	CASLGHLSYNEQFF	.	TRBV6-1	.	TRBJ2-1
TGTGCCACCAGCAGAGGACTAGAACAGACAGATACGCAGTATTTT	CATSRGLEQTDTQYF	.	TRBV15	.	TRBJ2-3
TGTGCCATCAGTGTCAAGTGGGGCACTAACTATGGCTACACCTTC	CAISVKWGTNYGYTF	.	TRBV10-3	.	TRBJ1-2
TGCAGCGTTGGGAAAGGGGGCGAGACGCAGTATTTT	CSVGKGGETQYF	.	TRBV29-1	TRBD1	TRBJ2-3
TGTGCCAGCAGCTTGGCCGGTCTAGCGGGTTACTCTGGGGCCAACGTCCTGACTTTC	CASSLAGLAGYSGANVLTF	.	TRBV5-4	TRBD2	TRBJ2-6
TGTGCCCGGAGGGAGATCTACACCTTC	CARREIYTF	.	TRBV30	.	TRBJ1-2
TGCACCAGCAGCCATCCCTACGTTGCGGGAGTCCAAGAGACCCAGTACTTC	CTSSHPYVAGVQETQYF	.	TRBV1	.	TRBJ2-5
TGCGCCAGCAGCCCGTTCGAGCAGGGGAACTATGGCTACACCTTC	CASSPFEQGNYGYTF	.	TRBV5-1	.	TRBJ1-2
TGTGCCAGCAGCTACCGTTCGCGCTCGAACACCGGGGAGCTGTTTTTT	CASSYRSRSNTGELFF	once	TRBV7-2	.	TRBJ2-2
TGTGCCAGCACTACCGGGACAGGGGGGAATGAGCAGTTCTTC	CASTTGTGGNEQFF	.	TRBV5-6	TRBD1	TRBJ2-1
TGTGCCAGCAGCTTGTTGGACAGGGGGGCCTCCTACGAGCAGTACTTC	CASSLLDRGASYEQYF	.	TRBV5-6	TRBD1	TRBJ2-7
TGTGCCTGGAGGGCCAGGGGCGCGGGTGAGCAGTTCTTC	CAWRARGAGEQFF	.	TRBV30	.	TRBJ2-1
TGTGCCAGCCGGCGGGAGGTACGCACAGATACGCAGTATTTT	CASRREVRTDTQYF	.	TRBV18	TRBD2	TRBJ2-3
TGTGCCAGCAGCTTAGATCCGGGGACCTACGAGCAGTACTTC	CASSLDPGTYEQYF	.	TRBV7-8	.	TRBJ2-7
TGTGCCATCAGACAAGCCGAGGGGGCCTCCTACGAGCAGTACTTC	CAIRQAEGASYEQYF	.	TRBV10-3	TRBD1	TRBJ2-7
TGCGCCAGCAGCTTGGAGGCCCCCGGACTAGTCCTGGATCCTGAGCAGTTCTTC	CASSLEAPGLVLDPEQFF	.	TRBV5-1	TRBD2	TRBJ2-1
TGTGCCAGCAGCGTGGGGGGGACAAGTGAGCAGTTCTTC	CASSVGGTSEQFF	.	TRBV9	.	TRBJ2-1